The 8 T cell receptor beta chains below all came from one sample that was sequenced in a study of cytomegalovirus exposure and HLA in healthy donors. TCRdb's table, derived via immunoSEQ multiplex PCR, lists solely in-frame clones and lacks some. There are more than 85,000 clones in the sample; roughly 90% occur only once, and about 2.1% lies in the top ten. Sequenced: PBMCs. The receptors were gathered from a woman aged 18-29 years in good health and CMV-seronegative.

Only one count was recorded for this clone. The chain carries TRBV28 and TRBJ2-1; 9 bases match TRBD2. The CDR3 length is 14 residues. Germline assignment: CDR1 MDHEN and CDR2 SYDVKM. V was clipped by 3 bases and J by 4 bases; unmatched bases: 1. CDR3 sequence reads: CASSLTSGYNEQFF. For the CDR3, the DNA is TGTGCCAGCAGTTTGACTAGCGGATACAATGAGCAGTTCTTC.

The V and J genes are TRBV28 and TRBJ1-3; a weak D match, TRBD1 (5 bases). Germline V lookup: CDR1 MDHEN, CDR2 SYDVKM. Trimming took 7 bases from V and 5 from J, leaving 9 bases between them. CDR3 length equals 12 residues. CDR3 sequence: CASTTDRNTIYF. CDR3 DNA sequence: TGTGCCAGCACGACAGATAGAAACACCATATATTTT.

The chain combines TRBV4-1 with TRBJ1-1; possibly TRBD1 for D (5 bases). Germline values: CDR1 MGHRA, CDR2 YSYEKL. V lost 3 bases and J 4 bases, leaving 12 bases between the germline ends. The CDR3 covers 14 residues. The CDR3 reads CASSHIRGTTEAFF. The CDR3 DNA sequence: TGCGCCAGCAGCCATATACGGGGGACCACTGAAGCTTTCTTT.

This chain uses TRBV5-1 with TRBJ2-3; 10 positions match TRBD2. Germline V gene sequence: CDR1 SGHRS, CDR2 YFSETQ. CDR3 length equals 16 residues. V lost 3 bases, J lost 1 base, and 5 bases stayed unmatched. In nucleotides, the CDR3 is TGCGCCAGCAGCTCCGAGCGGGAGGGTGGCACAGATACGCAGTATTTT. Protein product: CASSSEREGGTDTQYF.

This clone was seen just once. CDR3 coding DNA: TGTGCCAGAAGTATTAGCGGAAACACAAAGGACACAGATACGCAGTATTTT. Protein product: CARSISGNTKDTDTQYF. The chain employs TRBV5-3 and TRBJ2-3, with D maybe TRBD2 (6 bases). TRBV5-3 falls under the ORF class, with uncertain function. V lost 5 bases, J lost 2 bases, and 21 bases lay in between. There are 17 residues in the CDR3.

The chain has TRBV7-3 and TRBJ2-1; D is possibly TRBD2 (5 bases). Trimming removed 1 base at V and 12 bases at J, with 13 bases between. The germline V gene has CDR1 SGHTA and CDR2 FQGTGA. CDR3 length: 13 residues. The DNA of the CDR3 is TGTGCCAGCAGCTTAAGCGGGTCACGGGGGCAGTTCTTC. It is translated as CASSLSGSRGQFF. The full variable domain, its missing parts supplied by reference TRBV7-3 and TRBJ2-1, is GAGVSQTPSNKVTEKGKYVELRCDPISGHTALYWYRQSLGQGPEFLIYFQGTGAADDSGLPNDRFFAVRPEGSVSTLKIQRTERGDSAVYLCASSLSGSRGQFFGPGTRLTVL.

V gene TRBV18 combines with J gene TRBJ2-3; D ambiguous. The V gene's germline CDR1 is KGHSH and CDR2 LQKENI. V was cut by 6 bases and J by 4 bases, with 8 bases left in between. The CDR3 loop spans 12 amino acids. In DNA, the CDR3 is TGTGCCAGCTCCTCTATCGCAGATACGCAGTATTTT. This codes for CASSSIADTQYF.

The J gene is TRBJ1-5, the V gene TRBV5-6, with TRBD1 identical over 7 bases. Trimming removed 5 bases from V and 2 bases from J; junction bases left unmatched: 4. The CDR3 is 14 amino acids. Germline CDR1 reads SGHDT; CDR2 reads YYEEEE. DNA for the CDR3: TGTGCCAGCAGATACAGGGGCGGCAATCAGCCCCAGCATTTT. Translation gives CASRYRGGNQPQHF. Filled out from reference TRBV5-6 and TRBJ1-5, the complete variable domain reads DAGVTQSPTHLIKTRGQQVTLRCSPKSGHDTVSWYQQALGQGPQFIFQYYEEEERQRGNFPDRFSGHQFPNYSSELNVNALLLGDSALYLCASRYRGGNQPQHFGDGTRLSIL.